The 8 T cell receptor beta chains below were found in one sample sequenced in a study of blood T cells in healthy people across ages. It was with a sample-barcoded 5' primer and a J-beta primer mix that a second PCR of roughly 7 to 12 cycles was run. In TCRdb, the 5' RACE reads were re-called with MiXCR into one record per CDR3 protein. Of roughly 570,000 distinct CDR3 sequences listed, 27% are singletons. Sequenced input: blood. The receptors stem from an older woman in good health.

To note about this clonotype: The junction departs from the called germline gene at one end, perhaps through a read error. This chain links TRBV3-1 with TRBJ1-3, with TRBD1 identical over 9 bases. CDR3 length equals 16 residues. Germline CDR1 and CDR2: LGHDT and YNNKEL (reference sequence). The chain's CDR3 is CASSRRTGGSGDTIYF. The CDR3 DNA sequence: TGTGCCAGCAGCCGGCGTACAGGGGGCTCTGGAGACACCATATATTTT.

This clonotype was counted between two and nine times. This CDR3 reads CASSWTASGASTDTQYF. For the CDR3, the DNA is TGTGCCAGCAGTTGGACAGCTAGCGGCGCTAGCACAGATACGCAGTATTTT. The J gene is TRBJ2-3, the V gene TRBV6-5; D is possibly TRBD2 (7 bases). This CDR3 comprises 17 residues. Germline CDR1 reads MNHEY; CDR2 reads SVGAGI. With 4 bases removed from V and 0 bases from J, the gap between germline ends came to 17 bases.

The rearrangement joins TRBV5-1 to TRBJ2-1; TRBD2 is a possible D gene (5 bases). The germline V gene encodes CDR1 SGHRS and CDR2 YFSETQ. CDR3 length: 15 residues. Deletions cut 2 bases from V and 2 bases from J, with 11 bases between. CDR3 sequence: CASSFAGVPYNEQFF. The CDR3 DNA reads TGCGCCAGCAGCTTCGCCGGGGTGCCCTACAATGAGCAGTTCTTC.

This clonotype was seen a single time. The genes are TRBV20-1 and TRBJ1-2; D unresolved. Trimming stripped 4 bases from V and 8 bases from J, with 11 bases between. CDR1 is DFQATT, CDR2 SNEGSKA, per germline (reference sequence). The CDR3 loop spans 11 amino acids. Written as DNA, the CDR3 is TGCAGTGCTAAACCGGCGCGGGGCTACACCTTC. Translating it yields CSAKPARGYTF.

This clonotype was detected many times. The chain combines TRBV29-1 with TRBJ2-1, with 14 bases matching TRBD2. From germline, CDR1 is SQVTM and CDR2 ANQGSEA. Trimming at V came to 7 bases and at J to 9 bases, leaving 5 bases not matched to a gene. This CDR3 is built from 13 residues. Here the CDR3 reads CSGGTSGGGEQFF. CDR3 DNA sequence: TGCAGCGGAGGGACTAGCGGGGGCGGTGAGCAGTTCTTC.

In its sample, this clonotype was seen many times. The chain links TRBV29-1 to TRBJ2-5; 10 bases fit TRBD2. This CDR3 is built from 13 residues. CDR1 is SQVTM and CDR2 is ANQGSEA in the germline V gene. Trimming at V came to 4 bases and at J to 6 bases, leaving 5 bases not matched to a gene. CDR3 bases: TGCAGCGTTGTGGCTAGCGGGGGTAAGACCCAGTACTTC. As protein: CSVVASGGKTQYF.

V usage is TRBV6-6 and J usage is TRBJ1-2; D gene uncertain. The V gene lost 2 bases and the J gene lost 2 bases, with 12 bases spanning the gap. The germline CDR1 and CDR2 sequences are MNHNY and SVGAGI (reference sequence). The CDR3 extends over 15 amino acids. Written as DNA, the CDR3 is TGTGCCAGCAGTTACACGGAGCCCGGCAACTATGGCTACACCTTC. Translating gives CASSYTEPGNYGYTF.

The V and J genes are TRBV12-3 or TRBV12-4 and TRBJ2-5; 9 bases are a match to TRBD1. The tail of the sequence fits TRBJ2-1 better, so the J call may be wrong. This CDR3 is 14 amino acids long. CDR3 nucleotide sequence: TGTGCCAGCAGTTTTACTGGACAGGGGTATGAGCAGTTCTTC. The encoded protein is CASSFTGQGYEQFF.